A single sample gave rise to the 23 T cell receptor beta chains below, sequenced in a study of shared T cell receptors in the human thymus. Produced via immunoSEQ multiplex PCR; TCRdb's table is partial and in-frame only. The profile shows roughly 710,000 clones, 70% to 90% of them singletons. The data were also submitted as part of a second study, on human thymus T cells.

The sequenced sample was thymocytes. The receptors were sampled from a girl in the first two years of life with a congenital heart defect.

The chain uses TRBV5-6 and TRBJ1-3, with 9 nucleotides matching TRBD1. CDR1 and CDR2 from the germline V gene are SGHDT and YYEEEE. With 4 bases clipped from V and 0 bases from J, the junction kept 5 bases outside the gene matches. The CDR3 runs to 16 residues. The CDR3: CASSPGQGSSGNTIYF. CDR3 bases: TGTGCCAGCAGCCCGGGACAGGGCAGCTCTGGAAACACCATATATTTT.

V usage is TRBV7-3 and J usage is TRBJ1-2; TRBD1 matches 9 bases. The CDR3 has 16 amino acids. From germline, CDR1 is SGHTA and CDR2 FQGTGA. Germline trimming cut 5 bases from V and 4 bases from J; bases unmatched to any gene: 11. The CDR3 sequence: CASSRWGTGHSYGYTF. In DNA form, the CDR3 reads TGTGCCAGCAGCCGGTGGGGGACAGGGCATTCCTATGGCTACACCTTC.

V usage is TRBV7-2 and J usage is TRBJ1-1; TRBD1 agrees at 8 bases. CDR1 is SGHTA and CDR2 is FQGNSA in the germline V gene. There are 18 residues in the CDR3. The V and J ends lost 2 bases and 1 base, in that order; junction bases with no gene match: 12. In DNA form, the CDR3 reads TGTGCCAGCAGCTTAAACCCGACCAGGGGGCAAGGGAACACTGAAGCTTTCTTT. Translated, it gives CASSLNPTRGQGNTEAFF.

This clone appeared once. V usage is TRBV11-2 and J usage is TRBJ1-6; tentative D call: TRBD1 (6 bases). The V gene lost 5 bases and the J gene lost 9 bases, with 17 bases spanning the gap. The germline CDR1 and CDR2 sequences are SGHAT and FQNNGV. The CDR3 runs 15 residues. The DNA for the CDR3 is TGTGCCAGCAGCCAATTACAGGGATGCAGTTCACCCCTCCACTTT. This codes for CASSQLQGCSSPLHF.

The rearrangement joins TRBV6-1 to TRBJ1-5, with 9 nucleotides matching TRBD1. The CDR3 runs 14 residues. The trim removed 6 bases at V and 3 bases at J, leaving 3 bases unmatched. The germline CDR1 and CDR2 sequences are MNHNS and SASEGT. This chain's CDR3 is CASRRDRANQPQHF. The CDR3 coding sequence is TGTGCCAGCAGACGGGACAGGGCCAATCAGCCCCAGCATTTT.

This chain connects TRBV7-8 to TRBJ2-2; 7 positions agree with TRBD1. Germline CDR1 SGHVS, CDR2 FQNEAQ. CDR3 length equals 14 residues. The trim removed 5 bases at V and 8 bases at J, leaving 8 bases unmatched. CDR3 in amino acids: CASSADRAKGELFF. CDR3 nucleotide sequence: TGTGCCAGCAGCGCTGACAGGGCAAAGGGGGAGCTGTTTTTT.

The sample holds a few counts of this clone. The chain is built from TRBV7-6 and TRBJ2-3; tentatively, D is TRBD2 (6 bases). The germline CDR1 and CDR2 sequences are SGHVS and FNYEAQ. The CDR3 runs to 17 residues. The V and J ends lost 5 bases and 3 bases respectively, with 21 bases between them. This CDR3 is CASSNTSVGSVTDTQYF. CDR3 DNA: TGTGCCAGCAGCAACACTAGTGTCGGGAGCGTAACAGATACGCAGTATTTT.

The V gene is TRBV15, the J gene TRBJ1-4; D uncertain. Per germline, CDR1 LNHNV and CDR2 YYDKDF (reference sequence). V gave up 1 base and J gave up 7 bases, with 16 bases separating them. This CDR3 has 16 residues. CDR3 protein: CATSRASCPPGEKLFF. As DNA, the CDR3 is TGTGCCACCAGCAGAGCCTCTTGCCCCCCCGGTGAAAAACTGTTTTTT.

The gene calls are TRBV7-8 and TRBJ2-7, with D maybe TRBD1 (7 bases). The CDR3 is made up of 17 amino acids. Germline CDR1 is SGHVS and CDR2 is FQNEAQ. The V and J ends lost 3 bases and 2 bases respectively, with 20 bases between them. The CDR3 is CASSFPRRQGGAYEQYF. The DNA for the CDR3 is TGTGCCAGCAGCTTCCCAAGGCGACAGGGCGGGGCCTACGAGCAGTACTTC.

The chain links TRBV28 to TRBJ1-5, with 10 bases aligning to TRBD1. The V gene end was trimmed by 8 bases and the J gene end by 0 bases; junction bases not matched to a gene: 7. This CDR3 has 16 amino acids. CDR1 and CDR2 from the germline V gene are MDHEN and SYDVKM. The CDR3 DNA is TGTGCCAGCCTAGACAGGGGGCGAAATAGCAATCAGCCCCAGCATTTT. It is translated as CASLDRGRNSNQPQHF.

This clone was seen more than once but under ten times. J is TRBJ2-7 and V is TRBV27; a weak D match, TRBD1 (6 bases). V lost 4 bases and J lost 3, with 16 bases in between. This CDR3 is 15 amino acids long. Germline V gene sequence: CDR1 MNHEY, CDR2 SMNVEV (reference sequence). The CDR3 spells CASSYEKTGIYEQYF. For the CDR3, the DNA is TGTGCCAGCAGTTACGAAAAGACAGGTATCTACGAGCAGTACTTC.

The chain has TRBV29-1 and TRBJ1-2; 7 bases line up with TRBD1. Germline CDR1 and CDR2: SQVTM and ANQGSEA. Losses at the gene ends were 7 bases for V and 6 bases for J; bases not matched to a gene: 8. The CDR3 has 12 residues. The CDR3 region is CSAIDRDNGYTF. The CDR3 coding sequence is TGCAGCGCCATCGACAGGGACAATGGCTACACCTTC.

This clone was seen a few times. The CDR3 loop is CASLFSQNTGELFF. In nucleotides, the CDR3 is TGTGCCAGCCTTTTTAGCCAGAACACCGGGGAGCTGTTTTTT. The chain uses TRBV6-5 and TRBJ2-2; the D is unclear. Trimming stripped 8 bases from V and 1 base from J, with 11 bases between. The CDR3 runs 14 residues. Per germline, CDR1 MNHEY and CDR2 SVGAGI.

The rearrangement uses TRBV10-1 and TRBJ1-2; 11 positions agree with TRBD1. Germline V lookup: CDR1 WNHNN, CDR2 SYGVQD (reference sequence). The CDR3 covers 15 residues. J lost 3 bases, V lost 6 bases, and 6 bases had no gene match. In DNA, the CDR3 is TGCGCCAGCAGAAAGGACAGGGGGCTGGACTATGGCTACACCTTC. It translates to CASRKDRGLDYGYTF.

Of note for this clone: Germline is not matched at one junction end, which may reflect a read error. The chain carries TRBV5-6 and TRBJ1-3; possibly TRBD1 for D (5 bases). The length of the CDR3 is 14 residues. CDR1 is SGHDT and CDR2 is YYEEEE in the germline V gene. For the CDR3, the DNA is TGTGCCAGCAGCTTGGGGCACGGGGGAAACACCGTATATTTT. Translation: CASSLGHGGNTVYF.

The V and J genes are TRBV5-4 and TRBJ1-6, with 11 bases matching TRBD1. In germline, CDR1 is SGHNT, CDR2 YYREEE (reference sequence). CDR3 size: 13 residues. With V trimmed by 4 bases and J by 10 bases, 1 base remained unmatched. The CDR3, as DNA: TGTGCCAGCAGCAGGGACAGGGGGTCACCCCTCCACTTT. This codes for CASSRDRGSPLHF.

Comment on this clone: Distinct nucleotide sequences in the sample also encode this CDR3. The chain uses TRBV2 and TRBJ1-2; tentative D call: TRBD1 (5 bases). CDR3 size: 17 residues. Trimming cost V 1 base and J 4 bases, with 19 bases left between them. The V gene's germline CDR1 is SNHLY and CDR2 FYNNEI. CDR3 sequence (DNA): TGTGCCAGCAGTGAAGATTTCGGGGGAGCGCAGGGCTATGGCTACACCTTC. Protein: CASSEDFGGAQGYGYTF.

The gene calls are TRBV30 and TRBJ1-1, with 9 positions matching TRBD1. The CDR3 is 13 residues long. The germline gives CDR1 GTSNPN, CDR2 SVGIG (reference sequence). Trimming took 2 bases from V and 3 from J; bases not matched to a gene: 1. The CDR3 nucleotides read TGTGCCTGGAGTAGGGACAGGGACACTGAAGCTTTCTTT. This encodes CAWSRDRDTEAFF.

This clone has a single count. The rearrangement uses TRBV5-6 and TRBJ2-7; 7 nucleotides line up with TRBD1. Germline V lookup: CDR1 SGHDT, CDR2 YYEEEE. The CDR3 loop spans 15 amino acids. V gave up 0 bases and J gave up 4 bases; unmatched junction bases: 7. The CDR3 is CASSLATGQWYEQYF. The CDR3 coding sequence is TGTGCCAGCAGCTTGGCCACGGGACAGTGGTACGAGCAGTACTTC.

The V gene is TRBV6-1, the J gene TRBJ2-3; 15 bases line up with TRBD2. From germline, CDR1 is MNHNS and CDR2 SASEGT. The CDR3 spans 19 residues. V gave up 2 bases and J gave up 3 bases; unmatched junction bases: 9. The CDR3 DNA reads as TGTGCCAGCAGTGAAAGTCGGACTAGCGGGGGGGAGAAAACAGATACGCAGTATTTT. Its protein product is CASSESRTSGGEKTDTQYF.

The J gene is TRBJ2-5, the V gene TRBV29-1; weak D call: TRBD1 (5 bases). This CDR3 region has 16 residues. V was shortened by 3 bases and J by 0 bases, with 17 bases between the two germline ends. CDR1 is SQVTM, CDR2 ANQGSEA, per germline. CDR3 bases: TGCAGCGTTGACTCGCTCAGGGTTTTCCACCAAGAGACCCAGTACTTC. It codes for CSVDSLRVFHQETQYF.

Here the CDR3 reads CASSQSTRGPRYGYTF. The CDR3, as DNA: TGCGCCAGCAGTCAATCAACGCGGGGGCCTCGCTATGGCTACACCTTC. The rearrangement uses TRBV23-1 and TRBJ1-2, with D perhaps matching TRBD1 (6 bases). TRBV23-1 is an ORF, and what it does is uncertain. The CDR3 runs 16 residues. The germline V and J ends were trimmed by 0 bases and 4 bases, with 15 bases remaining between them.

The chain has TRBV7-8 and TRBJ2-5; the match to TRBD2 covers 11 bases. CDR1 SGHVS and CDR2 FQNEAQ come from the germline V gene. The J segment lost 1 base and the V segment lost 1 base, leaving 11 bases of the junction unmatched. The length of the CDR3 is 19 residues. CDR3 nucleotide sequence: TGTGCCAGCAGCTTAGAACTAGCGGGGGCCTTAGGTTCCCAAGAGACCCAGTACTTC. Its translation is CASSLELAGALGSQETQYF.